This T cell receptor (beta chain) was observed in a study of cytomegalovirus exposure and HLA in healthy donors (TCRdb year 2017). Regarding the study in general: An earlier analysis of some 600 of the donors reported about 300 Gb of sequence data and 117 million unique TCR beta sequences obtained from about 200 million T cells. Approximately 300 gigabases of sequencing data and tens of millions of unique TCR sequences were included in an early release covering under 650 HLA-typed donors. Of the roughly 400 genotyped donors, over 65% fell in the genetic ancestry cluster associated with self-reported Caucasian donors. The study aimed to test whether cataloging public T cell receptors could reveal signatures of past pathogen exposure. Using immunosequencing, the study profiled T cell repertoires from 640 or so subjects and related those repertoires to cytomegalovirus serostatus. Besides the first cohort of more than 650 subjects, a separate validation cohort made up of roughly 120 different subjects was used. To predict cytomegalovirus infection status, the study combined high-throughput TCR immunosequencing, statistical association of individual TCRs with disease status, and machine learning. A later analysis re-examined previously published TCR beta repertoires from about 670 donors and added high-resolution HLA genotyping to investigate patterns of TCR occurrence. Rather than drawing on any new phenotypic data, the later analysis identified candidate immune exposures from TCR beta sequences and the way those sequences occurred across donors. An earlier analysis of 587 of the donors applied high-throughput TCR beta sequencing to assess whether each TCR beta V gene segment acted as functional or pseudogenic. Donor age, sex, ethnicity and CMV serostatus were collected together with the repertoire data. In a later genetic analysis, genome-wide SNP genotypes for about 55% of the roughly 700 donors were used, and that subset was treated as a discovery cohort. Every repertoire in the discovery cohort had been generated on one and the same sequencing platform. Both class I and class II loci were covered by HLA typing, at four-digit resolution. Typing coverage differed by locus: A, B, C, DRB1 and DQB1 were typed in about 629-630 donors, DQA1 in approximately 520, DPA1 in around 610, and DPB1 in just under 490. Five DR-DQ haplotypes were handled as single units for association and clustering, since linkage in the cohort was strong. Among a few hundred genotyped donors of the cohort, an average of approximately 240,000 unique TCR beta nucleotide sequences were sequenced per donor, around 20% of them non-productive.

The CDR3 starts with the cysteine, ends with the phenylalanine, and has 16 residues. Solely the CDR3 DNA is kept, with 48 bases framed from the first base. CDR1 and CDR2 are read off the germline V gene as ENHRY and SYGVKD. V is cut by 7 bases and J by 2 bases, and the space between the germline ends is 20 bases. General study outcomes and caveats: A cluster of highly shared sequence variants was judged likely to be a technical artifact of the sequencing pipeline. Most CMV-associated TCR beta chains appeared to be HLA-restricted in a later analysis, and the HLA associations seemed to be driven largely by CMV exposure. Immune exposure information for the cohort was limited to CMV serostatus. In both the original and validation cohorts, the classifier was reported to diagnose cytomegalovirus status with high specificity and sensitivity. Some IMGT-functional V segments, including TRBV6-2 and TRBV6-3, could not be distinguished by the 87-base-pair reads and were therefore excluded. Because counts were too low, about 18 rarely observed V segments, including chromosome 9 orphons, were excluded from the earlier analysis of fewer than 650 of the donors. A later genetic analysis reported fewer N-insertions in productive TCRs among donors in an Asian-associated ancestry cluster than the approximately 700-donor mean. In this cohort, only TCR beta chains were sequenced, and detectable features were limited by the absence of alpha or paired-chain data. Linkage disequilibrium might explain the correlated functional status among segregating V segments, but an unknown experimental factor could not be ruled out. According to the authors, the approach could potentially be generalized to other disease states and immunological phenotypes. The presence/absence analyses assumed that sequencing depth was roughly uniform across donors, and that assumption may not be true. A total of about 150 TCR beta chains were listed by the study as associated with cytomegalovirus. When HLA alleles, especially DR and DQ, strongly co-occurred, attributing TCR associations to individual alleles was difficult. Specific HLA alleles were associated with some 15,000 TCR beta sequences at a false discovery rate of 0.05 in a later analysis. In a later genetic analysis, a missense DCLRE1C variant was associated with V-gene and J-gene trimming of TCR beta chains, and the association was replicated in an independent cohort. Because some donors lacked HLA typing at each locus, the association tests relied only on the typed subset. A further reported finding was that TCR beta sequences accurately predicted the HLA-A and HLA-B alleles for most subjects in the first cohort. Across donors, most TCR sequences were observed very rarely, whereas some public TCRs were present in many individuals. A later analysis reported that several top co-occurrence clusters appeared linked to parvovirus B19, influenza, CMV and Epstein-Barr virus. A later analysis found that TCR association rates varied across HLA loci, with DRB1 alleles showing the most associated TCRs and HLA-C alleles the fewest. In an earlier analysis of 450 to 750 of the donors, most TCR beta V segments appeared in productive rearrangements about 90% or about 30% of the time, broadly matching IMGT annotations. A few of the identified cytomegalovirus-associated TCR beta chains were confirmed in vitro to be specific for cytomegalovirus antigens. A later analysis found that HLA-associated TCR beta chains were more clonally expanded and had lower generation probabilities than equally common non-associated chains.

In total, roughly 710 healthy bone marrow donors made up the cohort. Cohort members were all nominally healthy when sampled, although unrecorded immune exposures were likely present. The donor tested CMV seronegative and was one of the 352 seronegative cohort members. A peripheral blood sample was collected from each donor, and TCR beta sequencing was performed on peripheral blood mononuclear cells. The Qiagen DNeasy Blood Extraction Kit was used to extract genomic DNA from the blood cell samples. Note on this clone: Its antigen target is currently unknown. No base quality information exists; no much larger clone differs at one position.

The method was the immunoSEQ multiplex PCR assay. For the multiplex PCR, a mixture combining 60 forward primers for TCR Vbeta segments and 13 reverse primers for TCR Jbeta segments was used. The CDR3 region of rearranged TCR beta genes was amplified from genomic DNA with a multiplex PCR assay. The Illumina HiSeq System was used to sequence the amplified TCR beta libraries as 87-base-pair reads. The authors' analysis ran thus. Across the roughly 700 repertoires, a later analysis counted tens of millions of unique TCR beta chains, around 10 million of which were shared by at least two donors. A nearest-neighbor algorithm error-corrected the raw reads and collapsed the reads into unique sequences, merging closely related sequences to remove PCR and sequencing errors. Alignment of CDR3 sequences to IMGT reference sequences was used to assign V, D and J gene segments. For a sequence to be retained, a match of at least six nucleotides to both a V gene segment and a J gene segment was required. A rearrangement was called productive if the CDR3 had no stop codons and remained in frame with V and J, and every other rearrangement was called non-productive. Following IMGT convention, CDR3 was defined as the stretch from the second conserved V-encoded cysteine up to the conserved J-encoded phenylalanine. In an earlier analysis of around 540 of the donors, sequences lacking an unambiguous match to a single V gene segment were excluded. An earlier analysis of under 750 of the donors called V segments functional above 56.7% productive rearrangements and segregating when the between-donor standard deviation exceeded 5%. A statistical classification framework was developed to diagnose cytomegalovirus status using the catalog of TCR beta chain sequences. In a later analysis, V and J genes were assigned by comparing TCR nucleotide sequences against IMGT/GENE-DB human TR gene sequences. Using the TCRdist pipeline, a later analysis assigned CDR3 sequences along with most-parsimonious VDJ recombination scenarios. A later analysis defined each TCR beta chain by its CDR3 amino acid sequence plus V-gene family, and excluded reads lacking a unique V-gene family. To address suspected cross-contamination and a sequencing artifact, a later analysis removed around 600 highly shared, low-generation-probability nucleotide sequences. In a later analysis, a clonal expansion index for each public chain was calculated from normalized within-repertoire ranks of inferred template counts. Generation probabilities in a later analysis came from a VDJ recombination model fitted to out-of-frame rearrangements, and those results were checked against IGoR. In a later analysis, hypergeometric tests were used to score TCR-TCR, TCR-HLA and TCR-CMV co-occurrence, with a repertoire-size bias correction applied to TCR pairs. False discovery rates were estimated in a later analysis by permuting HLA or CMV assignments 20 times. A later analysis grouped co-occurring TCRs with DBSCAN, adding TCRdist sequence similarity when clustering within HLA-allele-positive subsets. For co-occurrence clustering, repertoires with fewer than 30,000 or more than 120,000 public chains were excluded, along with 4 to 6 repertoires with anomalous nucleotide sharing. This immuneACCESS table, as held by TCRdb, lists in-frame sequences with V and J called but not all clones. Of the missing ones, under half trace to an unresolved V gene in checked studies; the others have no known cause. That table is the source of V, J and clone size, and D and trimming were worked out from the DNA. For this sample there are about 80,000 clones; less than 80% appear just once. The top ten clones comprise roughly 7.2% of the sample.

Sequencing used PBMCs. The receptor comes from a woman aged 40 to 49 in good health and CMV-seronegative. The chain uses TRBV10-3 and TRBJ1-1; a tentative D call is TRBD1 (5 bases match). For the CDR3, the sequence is CAIKGIQGGLNTEAFF. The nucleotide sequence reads TGTGCCATCAAGGGGATTCAAGGTGGCCTAAACACTGAAGCTTTCTTT.